Each of the 22 T cell receptor beta chains below was sequenced from the same sample in a study of blood T cells in healthy people across ages. The authors ran a second PCR of roughly 6 to 12 cycles using a sample-barcoded 5' primer and a J-beta primer mix. Using its own MiXCR run on the 5' RACE reads, TCRdb lists one record per CDR3 protein. The sample includes about 1.5 million distinct CDR3 sequences, 42% of them seen just once. The sample taken for sequencing was blood. The receptors were sampled from a woman aged 18-35 years in good health.

The chain recombines TRBV27 with TRBJ2-3, with 10 bases identical to TRBD2. Per germline, CDR1 MNHEY and CDR2 SMNVEV (reference sequence). Trimming at V came to 5 bases and at J to 5 bases, leaving 7 bases not matched to a gene. The CDR3 has 15 residues. The CDR3 region is CASSAAGLAEDTQYF. The CDR3 DNA reads TGTGCCAGCAGTGCCGCCGGACTAGCGGAAGATACGCAGTATTTT.

This clonotype was found a few times. The rearrangement links TRBV29-1 to TRBJ2-1, with a weak D call TRBD2 (6 bases). The germline V gene encodes CDR1 SQVTM and CDR2 ANQGSEA. This CDR3 is built from 14 residues. V dropped 7 bases and J dropped 0 bases, with 13 bases sitting between them. CDR3 sequence reads: CSAPPSDSYNEQFF. CDR3 nucleotides: TGCAGCGCTCCACCTAGCGACTCCTACAATGAGCAGTTCTTC.

This clonotype was counted a few times. This chain links TRBV28 with TRBJ2-3, with TRBD1 matching over 12 bases. CDR3 length equals 17 residues. The germline CDR1 and CDR2 sequences are MDHEN and SYDVKM. V lost 0 bases, J lost 6 bases, and 7 bases stayed unmatched. The CDR3: CASSLWMGQGAEDTQYF. The CDR3 DNA follows: TGTGCCAGCAGTTTATGGATGGGACAGGGGGCCGAGGATACGCAGTATTTT.

The chain uses TRBV12-3 or TRBV12-4 and TRBJ2-5; the D gene is possibly TRBD2 (5 bases). The J call may be incorrect, as the DNA end agrees better with TRBJ2-7. This CDR3 is built from 13 residues. As DNA, the CDR3 is TGTGCCAGCAGTTTAGGGGAGAAGTACGAGCAGTACTTC. Its protein is CASSLGEKYEQYF.

The chain links TRBV6-2 or TRBV6-3 to TRBJ2-1, with TRBD2 matching over 10 bases. The CDR3 is 17 amino acids. The V gene end was trimmed by 6 bases and the J gene end by 7 bases; junction bases not matched to a gene: 15. Germline-derived CDR1 and CDR2 are MNHEY and SVGEGT. CDR3 coding DNA: TGTGCCAGCAGAGTCCCCTCGGCTAGCGGGAGCGGGAATGAGCAGTTCTTC. Its translation: CASRVPSASGSGNEQFF.

This chain joins TRBV5-1 and TRBJ1-2, with unresolved D. CDR1 is SGHRS and CDR2 is YFSETQ in the germline V gene. The CDR3 consists of 14 residues. The germline V and J ends were trimmed by 5 bases and 6 bases, with 17 bases remaining between them. In DNA form, the CDR3 reads TGCGCCAGCAGAGGTTCGACCGCTGCAAATGGCTACACCTTC. It specifies CASRGSTAANGYTF.

This clonotype has more than one count but fewer than ten. V usage is TRBV20-1 and J usage is TRBJ1-2, with TRBD1 identical over 8 bases. Germline CDR1 and CDR2: DFQATT and SNEGSKA (reference sequence). The V segment lost 5 bases and the J segment 8 bases; nucleotides outside the gene matches: 10. The CDR3 has 13 amino acids. For the CDR3, the DNA is TGCAGTGCTCCGGACAGGGACCAACGGGGCTACACCTTC. It encodes CSAPDRDQRGYTF.

V is TRBV27 and J is TRBJ2-1; TRBD2 agrees at 7 bases. Germline V gene lookup returns CDR1 MNHEY and CDR2 SMNVEV (reference sequence). The V segment lost 2 bases and the J segment 2 bases; nucleotides outside the gene matches: 6. CDR3 length: 16 residues. The CDR3 DNA reads as TGTGCCAGCAGTTTAGATCCGGGGGGTACCTACAATGAGCAGTTCTTC. Protein product: CASSLDPGGTYNEQFF.

V is TRBV21-1 and J is TRBJ1-1. TRBV21-1 is given as a pseudogene. CDR3 length: 16 residues. The DNA of the CDR3 is TGTGCCAGCGTACCCGCAGGTGGGGAGAAGAACACTGAAGCTTTCTTT. Amino acids: CASVPAGGEKNTEAFF.

This sequence joins TRBV15 and TRBJ2-7, with no clear D. Trimming took 7 bases from V and 0 from J, leaving 16 bases between them. There are 15 residues in the CDR3. Germline V gives CDR1 LNHNV, CDR2 YYDKDF (reference sequence). The CDR3 sequence: CATIGRASPSYEQYF. The CDR3 coding sequence is TGTGCCACCATCGGCCGGGCGTCGCCCTCCTACGAGCAGTACTTC.

The V gene is TRBV24-1, the J gene TRBJ2-1; 10 bases align to TRBD2. Per the germline V gene, CDR1 is KGHDR and CDR2 is SFDVKD. CDR3 length: 16 residues. The junction had 12 bases not matched to a gene; V was cut back by 5 bases and J by 9 bases. CDR3 region: CATSGVSLAGASEQFF. The CDR3 region has the DNA TGTGCCACCAGTGGAGTGAGTCTAGCGGGAGCCAGTGAGCAGTTCTTC.

The rearrangement uses TRBV20-1 and TRBJ2-1; 10 bases are shared with TRBD2. The length of the CDR3 is 19 residues. Losses at the gene ends were 2 bases for V and 4 bases for J; bases not matched to a gene: 17. Germline values: CDR1 DFQATT, CDR2 SNEGSKA (reference sequence). This CDR3 is CSARPSRASGSYKYNEQFF. Here the CDR3 DNA reads TGCAGTGCTAGACCGTCAAGGGCTAGCGGGAGTTATAAGTACAATGAGCAGTTCTTC.

The genes are TRBV20-1 and TRBJ2-3, with a weak D call TRBD2 (6 bases). The germline V and J ends were trimmed by 5 bases and 3 bases, with 12 bases remaining between them. The germline V gene has CDR1 DFQATT and CDR2 SNEGSKA (reference sequence). The CDR3 is made up of 13 amino acids. The CDR3 reads CSALPGLTDTQYF. CDR3 DNA: TGCAGTGCTCTTCCGGGACTTACAGATACGCAGTATTTT.

The V call is TRBV29-1, the J call TRBJ1-3; D might be TRBD1 (6 bases). The V and J ends lost 7 bases and 0 bases respectively, with 19 bases between them. The germline V gene encodes CDR1 SQVTM and CDR2 ANQGSEA. This CDR3 contains 16 residues. DNA of the CDR3: TGCAGCGCCTACCCGACAGGTCCCCTCTCTGGAAACACCATATATTTT. This sequence encodes CSAYPTGPLSGNTIYF.

This sequence joins TRBV5-5 and TRBJ2-5, with 12 bases matching TRBD2. The germline V gene encodes CDR1 SGHKS and CDR2 YYEKEE (reference sequence). The length of the CDR3 is 16 residues. V was clipped by 0 bases and J by 3 bases; unmatched bases: 3. The DNA for the CDR3 is TGTGCCAGCAGCTTGGTTCGGACTAGCGGGAAAGAGACCCAGTACTTC. Amino acids: CASSLVRTSGKETQYF. The full variable domain, completed using reference TRBV5-5 and TRBJ2-5, is DAGVTQSPTHLIKTRGQQVTLRCSPISGHKSVSWYQQVLGQGPQFIFQYYEKEERGRGNFPDRFSARQFPNYSSELNVNALLLGDSALYLCASSLVRTSGKETQYFGPGTRLLVL.

The chain employs TRBV14 and TRBJ1-2; possibly TRBD1 for D (6 bases). Germline V gene sequence: CDR1 SGHDN, CDR2 FVKESK. Trimming removed 0 bases from V and 5 bases from J, with 10 bases in between. This CDR3 spans 14 amino acids. The CDR3 DNA sequence: TGTGCCAGCAGCCAAGAAAGGACAGCATATGGCTACACCTTC. It is translated as CASSQERTAYGYTF.

This clonotype was detected a few times. The chain has TRBV12-3 or TRBV12-4 and TRBJ1-5; D unclear. The V gene lost 5 bases and the J gene lost 9 bases, with 8 bases spanning the gap. This CDR3 is built from 11 residues. This CDR3 is CASSPIGPQHF. CDR3 in DNA: TGTGCCAGCAGTCCCATCGGGCCCCAGCATTTT.

Points on this clonotype: A much larger clone differs from this one at a single base, so this may be a read error. The chain joins TRBV2 to TRBJ2-3, with 7 bases that match TRBD2. CDR3 length: 15 amino acids. The V gene's germline CDR1 is SNHLY and CDR2 FYNNEI. DNA of the CDR3: TGTGCCAGCATCTTTACTAGCGCCCCGGGAGATACGCTGTATTTT. Translating gives CASIFTSAPGDTLYF.

The chain recombines TRBV20-1 with TRBJ1-1; D may be TRBD1 (6 bases). From germline, CDR1 is DFQATT and CDR2 SNEGSKA (reference sequence). With 6 bases removed from V and 1 base from J, the gap between germline ends came to 18 bases. The CDR3 consists of 15 residues. CDR3 in DNA: TGCAGTGCCGTCCTAAGGGGAGGGGGGAACACTGAAGCTTTCTTT. Protein: CSAVLRGGGNTEAFF.

This rearrangement joins TRBV4-1 to TRBJ2-3; possible D gene TRBD2, 5 bases. Germline assignment: CDR1 MGHRA and CDR2 YSYEKL. V shed 3 bases and J shed 5 bases, with 15 bases lying between them. This CDR3 is built from 15 residues. The CDR3 here is CASSHGEAPIDTQYF. CDR3 coding DNA: TGCGCCAGCAGCCACGGGGAAGCCCCGATAGATACGCAGTATTTT.

The sample holds many counts of this clonotype. The chain's CDR3 is CASSLAGGSYEQYF. CDR3 in DNA: TGTGCCAGCAGTTTGGCAGGGGGCTCCTACGAGCAGTACTTC. The chain combines TRBV12-3 or TRBV12-4 with TRBJ2-7, with TRBD1 matching over 7 bases. This CDR3 is built from 14 residues. The V and J ends lost 3 bases and 0 bases, in that order; junction bases with no gene match: 2.

The rearrangement joins TRBV2 to TRBJ1-2; 8 nucleotides align to TRBD1. The ends lost 6 bases at V and 6 bases at J; junction bases unmatched: 6. This CDR3 is built from 13 residues. The V gene's germline CDR1 is SNHLY and CDR2 FYNNEI. CDR3 DNA sequence: TGTGCCAGCAGGTCAGGGGGCGGTGATGGCTACACCTTC. Translation: CASRSGGGDGYTF.